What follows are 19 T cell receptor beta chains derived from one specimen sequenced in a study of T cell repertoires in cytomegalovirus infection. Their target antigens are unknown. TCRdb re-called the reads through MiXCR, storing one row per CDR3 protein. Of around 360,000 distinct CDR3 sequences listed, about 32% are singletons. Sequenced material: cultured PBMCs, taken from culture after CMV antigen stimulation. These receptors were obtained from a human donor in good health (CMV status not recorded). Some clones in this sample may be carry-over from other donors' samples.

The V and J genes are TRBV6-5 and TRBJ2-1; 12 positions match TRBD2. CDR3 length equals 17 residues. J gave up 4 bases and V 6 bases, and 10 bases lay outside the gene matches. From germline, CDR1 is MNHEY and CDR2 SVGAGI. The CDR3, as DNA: TGTGCCAGCAGAAATATTGGACTAGCGGGGATATACAATGAGCAGTTCTTC. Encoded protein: CASRNIGLAGIYNEQFF.

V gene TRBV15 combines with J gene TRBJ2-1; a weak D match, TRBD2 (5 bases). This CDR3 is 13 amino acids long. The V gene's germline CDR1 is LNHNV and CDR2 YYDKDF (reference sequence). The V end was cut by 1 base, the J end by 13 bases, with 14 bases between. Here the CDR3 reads CATSRGEGTNQFF. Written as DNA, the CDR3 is TGTGCCACCAGCAGAGGAGAGGGAACCAACCAGTTCTTC.

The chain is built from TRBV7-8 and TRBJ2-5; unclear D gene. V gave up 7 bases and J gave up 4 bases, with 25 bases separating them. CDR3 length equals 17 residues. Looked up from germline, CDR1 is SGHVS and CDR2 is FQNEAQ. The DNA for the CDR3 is TGTGCCAGCACACAATTGGGATTAGCTCGTTCAAGAGAGACCCAGTACTTC. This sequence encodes CASTQLGLARSRETQYF. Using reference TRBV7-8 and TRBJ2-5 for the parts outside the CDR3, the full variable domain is GAGVSQSPRYKVAKRGQDVALRCDPISGHVSLFWYQQALGQGPEFLTYFQNEAQLDKSGLPSDRFFAERPEGSVSTLKIQRTQQEDSAVYLCASTQLGLARSRETQYFGPGTRLLVL.

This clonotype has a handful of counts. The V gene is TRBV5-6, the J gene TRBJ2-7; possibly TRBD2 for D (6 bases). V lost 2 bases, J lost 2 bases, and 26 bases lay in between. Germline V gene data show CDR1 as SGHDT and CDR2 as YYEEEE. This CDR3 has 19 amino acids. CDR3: CASSFGRLGELRLTYEQYF. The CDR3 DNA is TGTGCCAGCAGCTTTGGGAGACTAGGGGAATTACGGTTAACCTACGAGCAGTACTTC. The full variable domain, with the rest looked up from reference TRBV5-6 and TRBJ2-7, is DAGVTQSPTHLIKTRGQQVTLRCSPKSGHDTVSWYQQALGQGPQFIFQYYEEEERQRGNFPDRFSGHQFPNYSSELNVNALLLGDSALYLCASSFGRLGELRLTYEQYFGPGTRLTVT.

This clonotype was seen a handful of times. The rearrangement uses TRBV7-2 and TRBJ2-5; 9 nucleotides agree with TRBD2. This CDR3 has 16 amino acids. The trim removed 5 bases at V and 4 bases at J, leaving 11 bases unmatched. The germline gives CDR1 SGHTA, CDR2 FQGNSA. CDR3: CASSRWVAGAGETQYF. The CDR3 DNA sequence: TGTGCCAGCAGCCGCTGGGTAGCGGGAGCGGGAGAGACCCAGTACTTC.

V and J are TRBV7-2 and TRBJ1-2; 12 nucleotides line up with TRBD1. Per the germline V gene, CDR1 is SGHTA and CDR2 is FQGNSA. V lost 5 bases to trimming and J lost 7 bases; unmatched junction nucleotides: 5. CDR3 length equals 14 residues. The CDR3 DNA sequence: TGTGCCAGCAGCAGGGACAGGGGGCGGGGTGGCTACACCTTC. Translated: CASSRDRGRGGYTF.

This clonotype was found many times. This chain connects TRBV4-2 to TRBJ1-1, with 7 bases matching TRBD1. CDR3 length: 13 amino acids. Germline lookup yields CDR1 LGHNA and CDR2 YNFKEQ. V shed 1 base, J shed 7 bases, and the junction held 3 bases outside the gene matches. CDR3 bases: TGTGCCAGCAGCCAAGTTGGGACAGATGAAGCTTTCTTT. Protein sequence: CASSQVGTDEAFF.

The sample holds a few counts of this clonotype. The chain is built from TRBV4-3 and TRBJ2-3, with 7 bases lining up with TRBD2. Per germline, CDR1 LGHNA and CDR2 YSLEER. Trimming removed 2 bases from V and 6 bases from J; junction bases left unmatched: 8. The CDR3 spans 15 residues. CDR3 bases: TGCGCCAGCAGCCAACGGCCTAGCGGCATGGATACGCAGTATTTT. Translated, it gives CASSQRPSGMDTQYF.

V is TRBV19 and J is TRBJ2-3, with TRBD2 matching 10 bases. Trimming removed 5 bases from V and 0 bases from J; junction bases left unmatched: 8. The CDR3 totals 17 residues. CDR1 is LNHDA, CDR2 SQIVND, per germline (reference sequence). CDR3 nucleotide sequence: TGTGCCAGTAGTCCAAGCGGGAGGGTACTTAGCACAGATACGCAGTATTTT. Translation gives CASSPSGRVLSTDTQYF.

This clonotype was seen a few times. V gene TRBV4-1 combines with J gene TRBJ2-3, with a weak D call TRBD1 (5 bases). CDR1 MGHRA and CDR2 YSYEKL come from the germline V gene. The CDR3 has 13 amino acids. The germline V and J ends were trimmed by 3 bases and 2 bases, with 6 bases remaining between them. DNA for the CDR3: TGCGCCAGCAGCCAGACAGCCACAGATACGCAGTATTTT. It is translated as CASSQTATDTQYF.

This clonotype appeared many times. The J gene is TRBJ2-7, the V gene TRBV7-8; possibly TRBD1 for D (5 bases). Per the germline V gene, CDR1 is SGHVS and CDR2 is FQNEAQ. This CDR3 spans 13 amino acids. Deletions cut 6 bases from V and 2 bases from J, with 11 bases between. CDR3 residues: CASSPPGTYEQYF. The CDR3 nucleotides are TGTGCCAGCAGTCCACCAGGGACCTACGAGCAGTACTTC.

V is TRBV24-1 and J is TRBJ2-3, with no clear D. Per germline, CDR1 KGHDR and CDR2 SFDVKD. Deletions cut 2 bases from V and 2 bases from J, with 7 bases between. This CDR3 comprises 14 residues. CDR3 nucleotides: TGTGCCACCAGTGATTCTCCAGCCACAGATACGCAGTATTTT. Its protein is CATSDSPATDTQYF.

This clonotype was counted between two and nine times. The CDR3 sequence is CASSSRASNYGYTF. CDR3 DNA: TGTGCCAGCAGCTCCCGGGCGAGTAACTATGGCTACACCTTC. This sequence joins TRBV7-8 and TRBJ1-2; D remains ambiguous. The V and J ends lost 4 bases and 1 base respectively, with 10 bases between them. Germline V gene data show CDR1 as SGHVS and CDR2 as FQNEAQ. This CDR3 is 14 amino acids long.

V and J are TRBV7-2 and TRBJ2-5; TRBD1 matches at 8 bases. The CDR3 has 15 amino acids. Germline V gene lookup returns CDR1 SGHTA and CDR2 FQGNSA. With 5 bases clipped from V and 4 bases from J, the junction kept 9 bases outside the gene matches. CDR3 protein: CASSAYPGGRETQYF. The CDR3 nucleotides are TGTGCCAGCAGCGCATACCCAGGGGGCCGAGAGACCCAGTACTTC.

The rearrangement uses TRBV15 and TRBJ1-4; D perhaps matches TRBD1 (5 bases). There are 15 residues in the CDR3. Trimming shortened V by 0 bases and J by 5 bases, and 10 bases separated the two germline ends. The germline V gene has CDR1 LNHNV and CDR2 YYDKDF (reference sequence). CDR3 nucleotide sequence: TGTGCCACCAGCAGAGACCGAGGGGAAAATGAAAAACTGTTTTTT. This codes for CATSRDRGENEKLFF.

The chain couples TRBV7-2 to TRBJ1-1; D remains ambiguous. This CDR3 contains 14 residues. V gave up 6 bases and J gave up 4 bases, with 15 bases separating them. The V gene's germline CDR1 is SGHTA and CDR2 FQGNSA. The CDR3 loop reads CASSQSRDATEAFF. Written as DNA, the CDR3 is TGTGCCAGCAGTCAATCGAGGGATGCCACTGAAGCTTTCTTT.

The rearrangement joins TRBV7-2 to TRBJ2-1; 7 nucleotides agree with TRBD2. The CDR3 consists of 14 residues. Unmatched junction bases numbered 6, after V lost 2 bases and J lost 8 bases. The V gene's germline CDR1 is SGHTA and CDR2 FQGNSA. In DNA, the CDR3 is TGTGCCAGCAGCTTATTACTAGCGCGGTATGAGCAGTTCTTC. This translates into CASSLLLARYEQFF.

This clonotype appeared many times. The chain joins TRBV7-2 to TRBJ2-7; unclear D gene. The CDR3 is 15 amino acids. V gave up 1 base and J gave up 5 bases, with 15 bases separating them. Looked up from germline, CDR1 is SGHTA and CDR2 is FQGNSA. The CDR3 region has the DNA TGTGCCAGCAGCTTAGGGGCAGCAAATAGGGACGAGCAGTACTTC. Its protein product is CASSLGAANRDEQYF.

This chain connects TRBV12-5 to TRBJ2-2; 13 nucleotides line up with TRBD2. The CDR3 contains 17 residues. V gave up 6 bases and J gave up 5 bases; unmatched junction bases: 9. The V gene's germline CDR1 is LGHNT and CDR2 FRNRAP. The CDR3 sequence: CASGQLAGGPGTGELFF. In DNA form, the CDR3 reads TGTGCTAGTGGACAACTAGCGGGAGGGCCGGGAACCGGGGAGCTGTTTTTT.